Detailed here is one T cell receptor beta chain. What it recognizes is unknown. The sample belongs to a study of CD8 T cells in acute hepatitis C reinfection. Notes on the study in general: A V04-02/J02-02 clonotype was among approximately 13 public ones, independent of outcome. Diversity was high, without significant differences between resolver and chronic groups.

The assay was immunoSEQ multiplex PCR, and TCRdb's table has in-frame clones only and misses some. Of tens of thousands of clones in the sample, more than 75% were seen once. Time point described: naive CD8 control sorted from an acute-time-point sample. CDR1 LNHDA and CDR2 SQIVND come from the germline V gene (reference sequence). Trimming removed 4 bases at V and 6 bases at J, with 13 bases between. The CDR3 has 13 amino acids. The TCR sequence derives from a young man with chronic hepatitis C. The sample was naive CD8+ T cells from PBMCs. V usage is TRBV19 and J usage is TRBJ2-7; D may be TRBD1 or TRBD2 (5 bases each). The CDR3 DNA reads TGTGCCAGTAGTAGGGACCCCGTGGCCGAGCAGTACTTC. Encoded protein: CASSRDPVAEQYF.